Ten or more counts support the clone carrying this T cell receptor beta chain. No antigen is known for it. The sample is drawn from a study of CD8 T cells in ankylosing spondylitis. This CDR3 region has 13 residues. V was pared by 6 bases and J by 7 bases, with 4 bases of the junction left unmatched. Preparation of TCR beta libraries was done by quantitative 5'-RACE with molecular barcodes. TCRdb ran MiXCR on the 5' RACE reads and lists one entry per CDR3 protein. The table has about 280,000 distinct CDR3 sequences, over 15% seen once. General study results and limits: Disease-linked clones were found to be CD8+ and relatively rare in peripheral blood. Clones tied to disease were said to be significantly enriched in matched ankylosing spondylitis synovial fluid. Apparently characteristic of ankylosing spondylitis blood was a TCR beta motif (about eight highly homologous variants).

V gene TRBV12-3 or TRBV12-4 combines with J gene TRBJ1-4, with TRBD1 matching 8 bases. This receptor was taken from a male donor with ankylosing spondylitis or in good health (not recorded which). The source material was blood, either unsorted or a sorted T cell fraction (not recorded which). As DNA, the CDR3 is TGTGCCAGCAGCCCCGGGACAGGTGAAAAACTGTTTTTT. This gives the protein CASSPGTGEKLFF.